The sequence of this TCR beta chain was determined in a study of CD8 T cells in Susac syndrome (dated by TCRdb to the late 2010s). Turning to the overall study: Of the Susac syndrome patients who were sequenced, eight were in clinical remission while 5 or 6 had clinically active disease. At the time of blood withdrawal, Susac syndrome patients were either therapy-naive, taking corticosteroids (with some also receiving IVIg), or on IVIg alone. The study used repertoire sequencing to test whether antigen drove CD8+ T cell activation and differentiation in Susac syndrome.

In the germline V gene, CDR1 corresponds to SQVTM and CDR2 to ANQGSEA. Counted from cysteine to phenylalanine, this CDR3 has 12 amino acids. Kept here is only the CDR3 DNA, which spans 36 bases and is read in frame from base 1. Deletion took 6 bases off V and 6 bases off J, with a span of 11 bases between the germline ends. This clonotype was seen only once. No cognate antigen has been identified for it. Base qualities are not provided; no much larger clone lies one nucleotide away. One read provides weak support. General conclusions and limits of the study: In the CD4+ T cell repertoire of Susac syndrome patients, clonal expansion was not detected. The study acknowledged that relatively few individuals were included in the TCR sequencing and HLA analysis.

Peripheral blood CD8+ and CD4+ T cells from healthy donors, Susac syndrome patients and multiple sclerosis patients were profiled by high-throughput TCR beta sequencing. Recently defined diagnostic criteria for definite or probable disease were met by the Susac syndrome patients. Bulk CD8+ and CD4+ T cells were purified by magnetic negative isolation, while CD8+ TEMRA cells were enriched using FACS. Blood was collected in EDTA tubes and processed within 24 hours, with PBMCs isolated through density gradient centrifugation. PBMCs intended for TCR sequencing were frozen in liquid nitrogen and were later thawed in a 37 degrees C water bath. The sorted or isolated CD4+, CD8+ and CD8+ TEMRA cells had a purity of 90% or higher. RNA was extracted using the RNeasy kit, and roughly 0.5 to 1 ug of the RNA was reverse transcribed with random hexamers. TCR beta CDR3 regions were amplified with the immunoSEQ multiplex PCR assay covering 54 Vbeta and 13 Jbeta segments. PCR amplification bias was corrected by using a synthetic template baseline for primer optimization and computational correction. As for the original processing: Reads were assigned to V, D and J genes according to IMGT and analyzed in immunoSEQ Analyzer, with only productive sequences retained. To calculate clonality, Shannon entropy was normalized by log2 of the number of productive unique sequences and then subtracted from one. For each patient and control, public and private clones were evaluated within the 100 most prevalent clones. Clones were defined as Susac-specific when absent from the healthy and MS cohorts, from over 950 published viral clones and from other ImmuneACCESS disease sequences. The public sequencing data were trimmed at Q25 with fastp and processed into clonotypes with MiXCR by TCRdb, which kept only in-frame beta chains. Every distinct CDR3 protein forms one entry, paired with its most common genes and DNA. Clone size and V and J calls follow TCRdb, not the original study. This sample holds some 210,000 distinct CDR3 sequences; approximately 94% were observed only once. The ten biggest clones cover 0.15% to 0.2% of the sample.

This TCR was recovered from a human donor with Susac syndrome. The receptor chain draws on TRBV29-1 and TRBJ1-4, and perhaps TRBD1 as D gene, on 6 matching bases. The sample taken for sequencing was CD4+ T cells from PBMCs. The DNA sequence is as follows: TGCAGCGTAAGGACAGCTTATGAAAAACTGTTTTTT. It specifies CSVRTAYEKLFF. The full variable domain, completed from the reference TRBV29-1 and TRBJ1-4 proteins outside the CDR3, reads SAVISQKPSRDICQRGTSLTIQCQVDSQVTMMFWYRQQPGQSLTLIATANQGSEATYESGFVIDKFPISRPNLTFSTLTVSNMSPEDSSIYLCSVRTAYEKLFFGSGTQLSVL.